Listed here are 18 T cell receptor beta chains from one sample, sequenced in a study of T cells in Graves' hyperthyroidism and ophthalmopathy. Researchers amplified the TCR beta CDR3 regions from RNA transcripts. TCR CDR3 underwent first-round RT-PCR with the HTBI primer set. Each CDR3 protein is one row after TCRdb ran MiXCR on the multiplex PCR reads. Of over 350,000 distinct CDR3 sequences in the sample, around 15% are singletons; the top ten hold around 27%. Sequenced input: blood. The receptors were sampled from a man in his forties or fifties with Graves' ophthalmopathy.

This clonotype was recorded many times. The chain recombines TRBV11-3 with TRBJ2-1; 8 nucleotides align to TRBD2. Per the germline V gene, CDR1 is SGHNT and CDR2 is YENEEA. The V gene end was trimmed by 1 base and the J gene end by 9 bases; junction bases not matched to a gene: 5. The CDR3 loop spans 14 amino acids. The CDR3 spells CASSLAGGTGEQFF. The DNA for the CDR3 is TGTGCCAGCAGCTTAGCGGGAGGGACGGGTGAGCAGTTCTTC.

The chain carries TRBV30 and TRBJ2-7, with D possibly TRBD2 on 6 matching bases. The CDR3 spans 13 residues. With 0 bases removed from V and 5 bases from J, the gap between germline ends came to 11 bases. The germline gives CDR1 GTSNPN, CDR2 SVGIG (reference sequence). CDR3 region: CAWSVGASDEQYF. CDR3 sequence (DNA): TGTGCCTGGAGTGTTGGGGCTAGCGACGAGCAGTACTTC.

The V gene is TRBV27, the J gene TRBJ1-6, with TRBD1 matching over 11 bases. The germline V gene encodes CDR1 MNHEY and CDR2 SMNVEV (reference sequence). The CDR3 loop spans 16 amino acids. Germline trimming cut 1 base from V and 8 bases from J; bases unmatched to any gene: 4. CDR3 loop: CASSLLWTGGDSPLHF. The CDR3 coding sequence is TGTGCCAGCAGTTTATTATGGACAGGGGGCGATTCACCCCTCCACTTT.

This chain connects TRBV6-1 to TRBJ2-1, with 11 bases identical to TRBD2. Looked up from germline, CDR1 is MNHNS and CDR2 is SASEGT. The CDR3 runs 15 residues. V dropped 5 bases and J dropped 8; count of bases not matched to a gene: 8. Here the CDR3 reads CASSPVAGGVDEQFF. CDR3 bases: TGTGCCAGCAGTCCAGTAGCGGGAGGGGTGGATGAGCAGTTCTTC.

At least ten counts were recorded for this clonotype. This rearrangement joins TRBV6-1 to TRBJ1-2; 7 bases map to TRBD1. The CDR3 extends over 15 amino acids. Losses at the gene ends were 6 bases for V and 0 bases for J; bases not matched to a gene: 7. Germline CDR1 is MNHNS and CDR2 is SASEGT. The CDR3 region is CASSIPGQPNYGYTF. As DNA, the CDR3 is TGTGCCAGCAGCATACCGGGACAGCCTAACTATGGCTACACCTTC.

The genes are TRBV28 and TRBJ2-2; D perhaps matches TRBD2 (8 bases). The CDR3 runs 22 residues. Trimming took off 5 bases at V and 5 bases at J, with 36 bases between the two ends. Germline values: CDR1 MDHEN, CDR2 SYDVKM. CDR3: CASSPQTRQGSSGSPGTGELFF. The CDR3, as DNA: TGTGCCAGCAGTCCGCAAACCCGACAGGGTTCAAGCGGGAGTCCCGGAACCGGGGAGCTGTTTTTT.

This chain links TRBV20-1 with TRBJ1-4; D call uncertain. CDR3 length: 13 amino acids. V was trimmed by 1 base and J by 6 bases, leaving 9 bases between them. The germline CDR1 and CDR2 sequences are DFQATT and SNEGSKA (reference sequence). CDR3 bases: TGCAGTGCTAGAGGCCCCCCGGATGAAAAACTGTTTTTT. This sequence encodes CSARGPPDEKLFF.

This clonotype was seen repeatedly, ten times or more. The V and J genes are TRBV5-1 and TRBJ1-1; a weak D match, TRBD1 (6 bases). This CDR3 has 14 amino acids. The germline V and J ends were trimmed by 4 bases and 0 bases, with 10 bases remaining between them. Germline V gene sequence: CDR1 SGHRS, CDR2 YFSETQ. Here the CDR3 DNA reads TGCGCCAGCAGCCAGACAGGAGTGAACACTGAAGCTTTCTTT. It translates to CASSQTGVNTEAFF.

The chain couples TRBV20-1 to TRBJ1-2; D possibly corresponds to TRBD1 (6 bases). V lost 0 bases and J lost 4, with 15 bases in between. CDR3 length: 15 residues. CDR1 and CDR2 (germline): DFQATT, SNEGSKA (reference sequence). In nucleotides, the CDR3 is TGCAGTGCTAGAGATCTTTCCAGGGGACCCTATGGCTACACCTTC. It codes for CSARDLSRGPYGYTF.

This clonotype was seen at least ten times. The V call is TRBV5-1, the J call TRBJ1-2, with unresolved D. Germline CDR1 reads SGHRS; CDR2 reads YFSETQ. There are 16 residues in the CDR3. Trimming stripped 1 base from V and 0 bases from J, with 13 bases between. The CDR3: CASSLRPGDTNYGYTF. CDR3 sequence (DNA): TGCGCCAGCAGCTTGCGACCCGGGGATACTAACTATGGCTACACCTTC. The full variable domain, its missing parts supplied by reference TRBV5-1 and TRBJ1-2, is KAGVTQTPRYLIKTRGQQVTLSCSPISGHRSVSWYQQTPGQGLQFLFEYFSETQRNKGNFPGRFSGRQFSNSRSEMNVSTLELGDSALYLCASSLRPGDTNYGYTFGSGTRLTVV.

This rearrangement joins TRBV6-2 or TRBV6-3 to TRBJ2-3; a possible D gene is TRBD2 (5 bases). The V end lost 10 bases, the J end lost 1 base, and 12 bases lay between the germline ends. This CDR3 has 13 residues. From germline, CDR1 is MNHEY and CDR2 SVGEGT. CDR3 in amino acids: CATRVFGTDTQYF. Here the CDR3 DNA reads TGTGCCACGAGGGTCTTTGGCACAGATACGCAGTATTTT.

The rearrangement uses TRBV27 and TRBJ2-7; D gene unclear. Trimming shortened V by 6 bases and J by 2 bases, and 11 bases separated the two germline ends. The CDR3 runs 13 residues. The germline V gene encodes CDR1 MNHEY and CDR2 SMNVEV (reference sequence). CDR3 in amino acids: CASSPTRPYEQYF. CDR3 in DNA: TGTGCCAGCAGCCCCACACGTCCCTACGAGCAGTACTTC.

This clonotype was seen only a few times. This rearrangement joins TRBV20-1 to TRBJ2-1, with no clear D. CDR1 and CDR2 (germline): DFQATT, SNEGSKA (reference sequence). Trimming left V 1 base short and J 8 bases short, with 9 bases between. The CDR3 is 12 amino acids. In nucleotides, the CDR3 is TGCAGTGCTAGAGCCATCTCGGATGAGCAGTTCTTC. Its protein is CSARAISDEQFF.

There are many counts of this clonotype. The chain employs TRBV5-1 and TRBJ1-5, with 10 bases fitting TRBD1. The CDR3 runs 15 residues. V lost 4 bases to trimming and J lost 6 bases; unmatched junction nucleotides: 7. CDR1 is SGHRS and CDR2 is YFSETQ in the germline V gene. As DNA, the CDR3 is TGCGCCAGCAGCGGGGGACAGGGGATCGGTCAGCCCCAGCATTTT. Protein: CASSGGQGIGQPQHF. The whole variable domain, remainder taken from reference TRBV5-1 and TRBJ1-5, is KAGVTQTPRYLIKTRGQQVTLSCSPISGHRSVSWYQQTPGQGLQFLFEYFSETQRNKGNFPGRFSGRQFSNSRSEMNVSTLELGDSALYLCASSGGQGIGQPQHFGDGTRLSIL.

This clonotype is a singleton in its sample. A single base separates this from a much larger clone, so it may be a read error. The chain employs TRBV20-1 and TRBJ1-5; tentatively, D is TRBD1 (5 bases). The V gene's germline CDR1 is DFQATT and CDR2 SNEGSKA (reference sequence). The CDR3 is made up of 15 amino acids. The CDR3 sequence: CSARDRAYSNQPRHF. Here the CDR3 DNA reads TGCAGTGCACGGGACCGAGCGTATAGCAATCAGCCCCGGCATTTT.

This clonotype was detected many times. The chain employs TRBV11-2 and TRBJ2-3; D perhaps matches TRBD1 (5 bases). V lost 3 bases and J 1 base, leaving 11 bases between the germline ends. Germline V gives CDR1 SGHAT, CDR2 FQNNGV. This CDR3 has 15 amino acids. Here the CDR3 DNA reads TGTGCCAGCAGCTTCTCCGACAGACGCACAGATACGCAGTATTTT. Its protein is CASSFSDRRTDTQYF.

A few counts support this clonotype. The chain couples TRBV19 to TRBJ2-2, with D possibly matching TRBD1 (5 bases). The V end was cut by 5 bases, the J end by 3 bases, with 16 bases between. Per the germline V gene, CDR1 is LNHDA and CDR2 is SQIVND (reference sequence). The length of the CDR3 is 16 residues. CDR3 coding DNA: TGTGCCAGTAGTTCCCAGGGCAGGTCTGACACCGGGGAGCTGTTTTTT. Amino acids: CASSSQGRSDTGELFF.

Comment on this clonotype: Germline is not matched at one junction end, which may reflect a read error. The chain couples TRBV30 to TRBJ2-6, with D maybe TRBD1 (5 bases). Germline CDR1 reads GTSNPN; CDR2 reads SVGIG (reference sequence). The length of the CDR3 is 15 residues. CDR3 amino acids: CAWSQGDSGADVLTF. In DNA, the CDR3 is TGTGCCTGGAGTCAGGGCGACTCTGGGGCCGACGTCCTGACTTTC.